This T cell receptor beta chain emerged from a study of STAT5B mutations in CD4+ large granular lymphocyte leukemia (dated by TCRdb to 2021 to 2024). Concerning the study at large: Among the healthy controls, the CDR3 'QG' motif was associated with a particular HLA allele. TCRbeta repertoires of CD4+ T-cell large granular lymphocyte leukemia patients were compared with those of healthy blood donors. Flow cytometry on FACSCanto II or FACSVerse showed that the purified fractions were more than 95% pure among lymphocytes.

The healthy control group was made up of 30 to 45 blood donors, and the Finnish Red Cross blood service supplied their buffy coats. All TCR-sequenced material derived from peripheral blood: patient blood samples and healthy donor buffy coats. Peripheral blood mononuclear cells were isolated by Ficoll-Hypaque gradient centrifugation. Magnetic purification was used to isolate CD4+ cells from the buffy coats of the healthy controls. Genomic DNA was extracted with the Gentra Puregene Cell and Tissue kit and quantified on a Qubit 2.0 fluorometer. Counted from cysteine to phenylalanine, this CDR3 has 15 amino acids. Just CDR3 DNA is preserved here, 45 bases in frame from base 1. The junction shows trimming of 0 bases on V and 4 bases on J, and the gene matches do not reach 2 bases of it. The germline V gene encodes CDR1 MGHRA and CDR2 YSYEKL. In this sample, this clone turned up a few times. Its cognate antigen has yet to be identified. Base-call qualities are not available, and no considerably larger clone is one nucleotide away.

General conclusions and limits of the study: TRBV06-family usage was enriched among the top patient clones (8/27) compared with healthy controls (2/35). Main leukemic clonotypes were private to each patient, although around 24% of the main leukemic clonotypes were found at low frequency in the non-leukemic repertoires of other patients. Data were not HLA-matched; higher clonality in CD4+ versus CD8+ T-LGLL could reflect the relatively small sample size. Compared with healthy CD4+ repertoires, CD4-sorted patient repertoires appeared more clonal, and this difference remained even after the putative leukemic clones were removed.

The immunoSEQ assay at survey resolution was used to sequence TCRbeta rearrangements from genomic DNA. In the source study's methods: In the TCR sequencing data, the smallest productive clonotype frequency that could be detected was 2.59 x 10-5. Only productive TCRbeta rearrangements, meaning sequences that were complete and in-frame, were kept for the analyses. Clonality for each sample was calculated as Simpson clonality in the immunoSEQ Analyzer version 3.0. Based on frequency, clones were grouped as very rare, small, medium, large (1-20%) or hyperexpanded (>20%). Generation probabilities were estimated with OLGA 1.2.3, V-gene circos plots were made with VDJtools, specificities were looked up in VDJdb, and CDR3 motifs were identified with GLIPH. This is the immuneACCESS table as TCRdb keeps it, with only in-frame sequences that have V and J called. A part of the clones is gone; compared with another copy, unresolved V genes explain less than half, and the rest is unexplained. The V and J calls and clone size were taken over from that table, and D and trimming were inferred from the DNA. For this sample there are around 30,000 clones; less than 75% appear just once. The ten largest make up roughly 2% of the sample.

The sequence came from a human donor in good health. This chain is built from TRBV4-1 and TRBJ1-4, and 7 bases in between align with TRBD1. The sequencing input was CD4+ T cells from blood buffy coats. CDR3 loop: CASSQDWDSNEKLFF. The base sequence is TGCGCCAGCAGCCAAGATTGGGACAGTAATGAAAAACTGTTTTTT.